This T cell receptor (beta chain) was found in a study of identical twins. Overall study results and limits: Zero-insertion analyses were open to partial confounding by invariant MAIT and iNKT cells.

This clonotype was counted at least ten times. The antigen remains unidentified. Trimming left V 0 bases short and J 5 bases short, with 6 bases between. The CDR3 spans 13 residues. Germline values: CDR1 SGHRS, CDR2 YFSETQ. TCRdb processed the 5' RACE reads anew with MiXCR; each CDR3 protein has one entry. Of about 520,000 distinct CDR3 sequences listed, roughly a fifth are singletons. This sample also belongs to another study, concerning T cells expressing NK-cell markers. That source adds: A few of the donors also had these clonotypes leading their CD3+CD56-NKG2C+ fraction.

The TCR comes from a woman aged 18 to 35 in good health. The sample was CD4+ T cells sorted from blood. The V call is TRBV5-1, the J call TRBJ1-5; D is ambiguous. The CDR3 bases are TGCGCCAGCAGCTTGGATGGGGATCAGCCCCAGCATTTT. It translates to CASSLDGDQPQHF.